The T cell receptor (beta chain) under discussion was sequenced for a study of blood T cell repertoires in COVID-19. The germline V gene has CDR1 SGDLS and CDR2 YYNGEE. Losses at the gene ends were 4 bases for V and 7 bases for J; bases not matched to a gene: 13. This CDR3 is built from 16 residues. Using immunoSEQ multiplex PCR, the repertoire was profiled, and TCRdb retains in-frame clones only, with some absent. The sample holds around 240,000 clones; 65% to 90% are singletons and the top ten take about 7.4%. The TCR comes from a woman between 45 and 65 years old with acute or convalescent COVID-19. Source material: peripheral blood. The chain has TRBV9 and TRBJ2-7, with 11 bases lining up with TRBD2. CDR3 loop: CASSISLAGGLGEQYF. DNA for the CDR3: TGTGCCAGCAGCATCTCCTTAGCGGGGGGGCTCGGGGAGCAGTACTTC.